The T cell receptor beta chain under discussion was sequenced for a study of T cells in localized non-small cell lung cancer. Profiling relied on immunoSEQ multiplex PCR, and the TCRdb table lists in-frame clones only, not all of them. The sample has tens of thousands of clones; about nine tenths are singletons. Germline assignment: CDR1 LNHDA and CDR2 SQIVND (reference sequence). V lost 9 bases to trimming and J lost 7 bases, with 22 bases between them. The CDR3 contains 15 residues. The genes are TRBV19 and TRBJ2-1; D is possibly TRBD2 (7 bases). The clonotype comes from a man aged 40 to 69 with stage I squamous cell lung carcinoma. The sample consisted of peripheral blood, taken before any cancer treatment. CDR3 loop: CASRDAGAAVNEQFF. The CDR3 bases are TGTGCCAGCCGCGACGCGGGGGCCGCCGTTAATGAGCAGTTCTTC.